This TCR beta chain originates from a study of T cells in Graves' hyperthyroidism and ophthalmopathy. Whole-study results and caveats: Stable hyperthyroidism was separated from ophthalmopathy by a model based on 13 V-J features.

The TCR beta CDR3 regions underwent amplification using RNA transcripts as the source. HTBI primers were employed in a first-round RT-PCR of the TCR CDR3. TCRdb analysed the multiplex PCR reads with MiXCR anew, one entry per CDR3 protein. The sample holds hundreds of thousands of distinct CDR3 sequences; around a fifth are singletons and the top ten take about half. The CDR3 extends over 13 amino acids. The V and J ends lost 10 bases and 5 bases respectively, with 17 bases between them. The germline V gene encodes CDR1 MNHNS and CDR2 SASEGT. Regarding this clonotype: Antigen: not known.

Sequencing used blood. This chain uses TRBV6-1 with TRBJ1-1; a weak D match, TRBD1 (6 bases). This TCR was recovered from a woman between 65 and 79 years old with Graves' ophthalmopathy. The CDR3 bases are TGTGCCACAACGTGGGGGGGCGTAACTGAAGCTTTCTTT. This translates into CATTWGGVTEAFF.